Only one count was recorded for the clone carrying this T cell receptor (beta chain). Preparation of the TCRbeta library was carried out with unique molecular identifiers. TCRdb re-derived calls from the PCR reads in MiXCR, one entry per CDR3 protein. This table has roughly 200,000 distinct CDR3 sequences, about 9.2% appearing once. The data are from a study of T-cell reconstitution after alpha-beta-depleted transplantation in children. Trimming removed 4 bases from V and 1 base from J; junction bases left unmatched: 8. The CDR3 sequence is 16 residues long. Germline V gene lookup returns CDR1 LGHDT and CDR2 YNNKEL (reference sequence).

The sequencing here drew on PBMCs from the stem cell graft donor, taken from the stem cell graft. This TCR derives from a human donor who donated a stem cell graft to a child with acute lymphoblastic leukemia. The chain carries TRBV3-1 and TRBJ2-5; 8 bases fit TRBD2. In DNA form, the CDR3 reads TGTGCCAGCAGCCGCGCGAGCGGGGGCGTCCAAGAGACCCAGTACTTC. Its translation is CASSRASGGVQETQYF.